These 18 T cell receptor beta chains came from one sample sequenced in a study of T cells in Graves' hyperthyroidism and ophthalmopathy. RNA transcripts yielded amplified TCR beta CDR3 regions. TCR CDR3 regions were first amplified by RT-PCR with HTBI primers. TCRdb itself ran the multiplex PCR reads through MiXCR, one entry per CDR3 protein. This table has 250,000 to 300,000 distinct CDR3 sequences, approximately 15% appearing once. Sequencing input: blood. The receptors shown here come from a woman aged 55-69 years with Graves' ophthalmopathy.

In its sample, this clonotype was seen many times. The rearrangement uses TRBV2 and TRBJ2-5, with D hard to call. Germline V CDR1 and CDR2: SNHLY, FYNNEI. The CDR3 totals 13 residues. V lost 3 bases, J lost 3 bases, and 8 bases lay in between. DNA of the CDR3: TGTGCCAGCAGTGATCAGCAGAAAGAGACCCAGTACTTC. Translating gives CASSDQQKETQYF. The whole variable domain, filled in from reference TRBV2 and TRBJ2-5, reads EPEVTQTPSHQVTQMGQEVILRCVPISNHLYFYWYRQILGQKVEFLVSFYNNEISEKSEIFDDQFSVERPDGSNFTLKIRSTKLEDSAMYFCASSDQQKETQYFGPGTRLLVL.

The table lists this clonotype with a few counts. The V call is TRBV27, the J call TRBJ2-1; a weak D match, TRBD2 (6 bases). V was pared by 3 bases and J by 4 bases, with 16 bases between. The CDR3 loop spans 16 amino acids. CDR1 and CDR2 from the germline V gene are MNHEY and SMNVEV (reference sequence). The CDR3: CASSFEGLPFYNEQFF. DNA for the CDR3: TGTGCCAGCAGTTTTGAGGGACTTCCCTTTTACAATGAGCAGTTCTTC.

This clonotype was found a few times. V is TRBV5-1 and J is TRBJ1-1; D may be TRBD1 (5 bases). The length of the CDR3 is 17 residues. Between the trimmed V and J ends, which lost 6 bases and 0 bases, there was a span of 21 bases. Germline V lookup: CDR1 SGHRS, CDR2 YFSETQ. CDR3 region: CASTTDVFGGVNTEAFF. Here the CDR3 DNA reads TGCGCCAGCACCACCGATGTCTTTGGGGGTGTGAACACTGAAGCTTTCTTT.

CDR3 sequence reads: CAISGTGDREKLFF. CDR3 DNA: TGTGCCATCAGCGGGACAGGGGATAGGGAAAAACTGTTTTTT. The chain joins TRBV10-3 to TRBJ1-4; TRBD1 agrees at 10 bases. Trimming removed 6 bases from V and 8 bases from J; junction bases left unmatched: 6. The germline V gene encodes CDR1 ENHRY and CDR2 SYGVKD. This CDR3 is built from 14 residues.

This clonotype has only a few counts. This sequence joins TRBV5-8 and TRBJ2-5, with 7 bases matching TRBD2. The CDR3 sequence is 15 residues long. Germline loops: CDR1 SGHTS, CDR2 YDEGEE. V dropped 4 bases and J dropped 5; count of bases not matched to a gene: 11. The CDR3 loop reads CASSPQRGLVETQYF. CDR3 DNA: TGTGCCAGCAGCCCCCAGCGGGGTCTGGTCGAGACCCAGTACTTC.

This chain connects TRBV7-8 to TRBJ1-5; maybe TRBD1 (5 bases). V shed 6 bases and J shed 0 bases, with 12 bases lying between them. The CDR3 is made up of 15 amino acids. CDR1 is SGHVS and CDR2 is FQNEAQ in the germline V gene. CDR3 in amino acids: CASRDPGSSNQPQHF. CDR3 in DNA: TGTGCCAGCAGGGACCCAGGGTCTAGCAATCAGCCCCAGCATTTT. Based on the CDR3 plus reference TRBV7-8 and TRBJ1-5, the full variable domain is GAGVSQSPRYKVAKRGQDVALRCDPISGHVSLFWYQQALGQGPEFLTYFQNEAQLDKSGLPSDRFFAERPEGSVSTLKIQRTQQEDSAVYLCASRDPGSSNQPQHFGDGTRLSIL.

The chain recombines TRBV5-4 with TRBJ2-2, with TRBD1 matching over 7 bases. The J segment lost 4 bases and the V segment lost 1 base, leaving 10 bases of the junction unmatched. This CDR3 has 17 amino acids. Germline V lookup: CDR1 SGHNT, CDR2 YYREEE (reference sequence). The CDR3 sequence is CASSLRGGTGATGELFF. Here the CDR3 DNA reads TGTGCCAGCAGCTTGCGGGGCGGAACAGGGGCCACCGGGGAGCTGTTTTTT.

This clonotype was counted only a few times. The chain recombines TRBV9 with TRBJ2-5, with unresolved D. The CDR3 is made up of 14 amino acids. With 0 bases removed from V and 2 bases from J, the gap between germline ends came to 8 bases. CDR1 is SGDLS, CDR2 YYNGEE, per germline. This CDR3 reads CASSVDYGQETQYF. CDR3 DNA sequence: TGTGCCAGCAGCGTAGATTATGGTCAAGAGACCCAGTACTTC.

This clonotype was counted ten times or more. The chain links TRBV12-3 or TRBV12-4 to TRBJ1-5; tentatively, D is TRBD1 (5 bases). The CDR3 extends over 14 amino acids. The V end lost 3 bases, the J end lost 3 bases, and 9 bases lay between the germline ends. The CDR3 DNA reads TGTGCCAGCAGTTTTGGAGGGACCAATCAGCCCCAGCATTTT. It encodes CASSFGGTNQPQHF.

This clonotype was recorded many times. The chain employs TRBV4-2 and TRBJ2-5; TRBD2 is a possible D gene (5 bases). Trimming stripped 4 bases from V and 2 bases from J, with 11 bases between. This CDR3 is 14 amino acids long. From germline, CDR1 is LGHNA and CDR2 YNFKEQ. This CDR3 is CASSLTGWQETQYF. The CDR3 coding sequence is TGTGCCAGCAGCCTTACGGGGTGGCAAGAGACCCAGTACTTC.

This clonotype was seen many times. CDR3 loop: CASSQDVDSSVTGELFF. The CDR3 DNA follows: TGTGCCAGCAGCCAAGACGTTGACAGCTCCGTCACCGGGGAGCTGTTTTTT. The gene calls are TRBV3-1 and TRBJ2-2, with D perhaps TRBD1 (5 bases). The germline CDR1 and CDR2 sequences are LGHDT and YNNKEL (reference sequence). The CDR3 is 17 residues long. Trimming took 0 bases from V and 4 from J, leaving 15 bases between them.

The sample holds many counts of this clonotype. The J gene is TRBJ1-2, the V gene TRBV12-3 or TRBV12-4, with a weak D call TRBD1 (6 bases). The CDR3 totals 14 residues. Trimming stripped 6 bases from V and 4 bases from J, with 15 bases between. CDR3 DNA sequence: TGTGCCAGCAGCCAATACAGGGCGGGCTATGGCTACACCTTC. Encoded protein: CASSQYRAGYGYTF.

This clonotype was detected only once. CDR3 nucleotides: TGTGCCAGCAGCCAAAACTATTTAGCCAAAAACATTCAGTACTTC. It is translated as CASSQNYLAKNIQYF. The chain joins TRBV3-1 to TRBJ2-4; D not resolved. The CDR3 is made up of 15 amino acids. V lost 2 bases, J lost 0 bases, and 8 bases lay in between. Germline V lookup: CDR1 LGHDT, CDR2 YNNKEL (reference sequence).

This clonotype was seen repeatedly, ten times or more. The chain employs TRBV12-3 or TRBV12-4 and TRBJ1-6; 7 positions agree with TRBD1. The V segment lost 5 bases and the J segment 10 bases; nucleotides outside the gene matches: 8. The CDR3 totals 14 residues. The CDR3 loop is CASSPTGVFSPLHF. The CDR3, as DNA: TGTGCCAGCAGTCCTACAGGGGTCTTCTCACCCCTCCACTTT.

The V call is TRBV15, the J call TRBJ2-6; D gene uncertain. Germline CDR1 LNHNV, CDR2 YYDKDF (reference sequence). This CDR3 contains 14 residues. Trimming shortened V by 1 base and J by 0 bases, and 1 base separated the two germline ends. The CDR3, as DNA: TGTGCCACCAGCAGAGCCTCTGGGGCCAACGTCCTGACTTTC. This gives the protein CATSRASGANVLTF.

The sample holds many counts of this clonotype. The chain uses TRBV3-1 and TRBJ1-5, with TRBD1 identical over 9 bases. CDR3 size: 15 residues. CDR1 is LGHDT and CDR2 is YNNKEL in the germline V gene (reference sequence). The V and J ends lost 1 base and 6 bases, in that order; junction bases with no gene match: 4. The CDR3 spells CASSQGTGGSQPQHF. The CDR3 DNA sequence: TGTGCCAGCAGCCAAGGTACAGGGGGCTCTCAGCCCCAGCATTTT.

This clonotype was detected a few times. V usage is TRBV27 and J usage is TRBJ2-3; the match to TRBD1 covers 7 bases. Germline V CDR1 and CDR2: MNHEY, SMNVEV (reference sequence). Unmatched junction bases numbered 13, after V lost 8 bases and J lost 14 bases. The CDR3 runs to 12 residues. The DNA for the CDR3 is TGTGCCAGCTCCATACGACAGGGAGTTTTGTATTTT. Amino acids: CASSIRQGVLYF.

This clonotype was counted at least ten times. The rearrangement links TRBV28 to TRBJ1-1; D is possibly TRBD1 (5 bases). The V end was cut by 3 bases, the J end by 1 base, with 15 bases between. CDR1 and CDR2 from the germline V gene are MDHEN and SYDVKM. The CDR3 extends over 16 amino acids. The CDR3 coding sequence is TGTGCCAGCAGTTTCCTCACTCCCGGGGCGAACACTGAAGCTTTCTTT. Translated, it gives CASSFLTPGANTEAFF. The entire variable domain, with the rest obtained from reference TRBV28 and TRBJ1-1, is as follows: DVKVTQSSRYLVKRTGEKVFLECVQDMDHENMFWYRQDPGLGLRLIYFSYDVKMKEKGDIPEGYSVSREKKERFSLILESASTNQTSMYLCASSFLTPGANTEAFFGQGTRLTVV.